The clone carrying this TCR beta chain was seen repeatedly, ten times or more. Its antigen is unidentified. The source of the sample is a study of CD8+CD57+ T cells in acquired aplastic anemia. Looking at the study overall: The average for DNA from sorted CD4+ and CD8+ cells was roughly 3 ug. An average of roughly 10 million reads for CD4+ cells was obtained from healthy donors. General study results and limits: Any difference that existed in CD8+ Simpson's diversity between patients and controls was not significant. Patients and controls shared approximately 30 CD8+ CDR3 sequences, highly expressed in patients.

TCR beta VDJ combinations and CDR3 sequences were profiled from genomic DNA. TCRdb analysed the reads with MiXCR anew, one entry per CDR3 protein. The sample holds 150,000 or so distinct CDR3 sequences; around 60% are singletons and the top ten take about 48%. The origin of this receptor is a human donor in good health. Source material: sorted CD4+, CD8+, or CD8+CD57+ T cells (not recorded which) from PBMCs.

DNA of the CDR3: TGCGCCAGCAGCCCCACCCTGGGCAATCAGCCCCAGCATTTT. Protein sequence: CASSPTLGNQPQHF. This chain uses TRBV4-1 with TRBJ1-5; D gene uncertain. Trimming took 4 bases from V and 2 from J, leaving 9 bases between them. Germline V CDR1 and CDR2: MGHRA, YSYEKL. The CDR3 loop spans 14 amino acids.